The 32 T cell receptor beta chains below come from one sample, sequenced in a study of blood T cell repertoires in COVID-19. The protocol was immunoSEQ multiplex PCR, while the TCRdb copy is restricted to in-frame clones and leaves out a portion. The table records about 32,000 clones, roughly 92% of them present only once. Sequenced: peripheral blood. The origin of the receptors is a man aged 55 to 70 with acute or convalescent COVID-19.

The rearrangement links TRBV4-2 to TRBJ2-1, with 7 bases fitting TRBD2. The germline V gene encodes CDR1 LGHNA and CDR2 YNFKEQ. The junction had 5 bases not matched to a gene; V was cut back by 1 base and J by 8 bases. This CDR3 spans 14 amino acids. The CDR3 bases are TGTGCCAGCAGCCAAGCGGGAGGAGGAGATGAGCAGTTCTTC. It encodes CASSQAGGGDEQFF.

V usage is TRBV24-1 and J usage is TRBJ2-5, with 8 positions matching TRBD1. Per germline, CDR1 KGHDR and CDR2 SFDVKD. The CDR3 totals 17 residues. V trimming: 3 bases; J trimming: 2 bases; junction bases outside the gene matches: 10. CDR3 sequence reads: CATSDHSPRGQQETQYF. The CDR3 nucleotides are TGTGCCACCAGTGATCACTCCCCCAGGGGGCAGCAAGAGACCCAGTACTTC.

The chain joins TRBV5-4 to TRBJ2-2; 9 bases align to TRBD2. Germline CDR1 and CDR2: SGHNT and YYREEE (reference sequence). V shed 4 bases, J shed 4 bases, and the junction held 5 bases outside the gene matches. This CDR3 is built from 15 residues. The DNA for the CDR3 is TGTGCCAGCAGCCAGGGACTAGCAGGCACCGGGGAGCTGTTTTTT. Translation: CASSQGLAGTGELFF.

The rearrangement links TRBV5-6 to TRBJ1-4; no clear D. Per germline, CDR1 SGHDT and CDR2 YYEEEE. This CDR3 comprises 14 residues. With 0 bases removed from V and 9 bases from J, the gap between germline ends came to 12 bases. The CDR3 protein is CASSLGTGEQKLFF. For the CDR3, the DNA is TGTGCCAGCAGCTTGGGGACCGGGGAACAAAAACTGTTTTTT.

CDR3 amino acids: CAWSDRELDYGYTF. Here the CDR3 DNA reads TGTGCCTGGAGTGACCGGGAGCTCGACTATGGCTACACCTTC. This chain joins TRBV30 and TRBJ1-2; no definite D call. The V gene's germline CDR1 is GTSNPN and CDR2 SVGIG (reference sequence). V was shortened by 1 base and J by 3 bases, with 12 bases between the two germline ends. This CDR3 region has 14 residues.

This rearrangement joins TRBV3-1 (or the pseudogene TRBV3-2) to TRBJ1-2, with TRBD1 as a possible D gene (6 bases). Germline V gene lookup returns CDR1 LGHDT and CDR2 YNNKEL (reference sequence). This CDR3 is 16 amino acids long. Deletions cut 4 bases from V and 1 base from J, with 16 bases between. The CDR3 DNA reads TGTGCCAGCAGCCCTGGGGGTGGACAGTTTAACTATGGCTACACCTTC. Protein sequence: CASSPGGGQFNYGYTF.

V usage is TRBV3-1 (or the pseudogene TRBV3-2) and J usage is TRBJ2-3, with 7 bases aligning to TRBD2. Trimming took 1 base from V and 0 from J; bases not matched to a gene: 7. The CDR3 is made up of 17 amino acids. The germline CDR1 and CDR2 sequences are LGHDT and YNNKEL (reference sequence). This CDR3 is CASSQGWWEGSTDTQYF. CDR3 bases: TGTGCCAGCAGCCAAGGATGGTGGGAGGGTAGCACAGATACGCAGTATTTT.

This clone was observed a single time. This sequence joins TRBV5-4 and TRBJ1-2, with D perhaps matching TRBD1 (6 bases). Trimming left V 3 bases short and J 5 bases short, with 14 bases between. CDR1 and CDR2 from the germline V gene are SGHNT and YYREEE (reference sequence). CDR3 length: 14 amino acids. The DNA for the CDR3 is TGTGCCAGCAGCTCTGTCTCGGGGACATATGGCTACACCTTC. This encodes CASSSVSGTYGYTF.

This chain uses TRBV19 with TRBJ2-7; D remains ambiguous. Trimming stripped 3 bases from V and 0 bases from J, with 12 bases between. This CDR3 contains 15 residues. Germline V lookup: CDR1 LNHDA, CDR2 SQIVND (reference sequence). CDR3 residues: CASSISLWFSYEQYF. The DNA for the CDR3 is TGTGCCAGTAGTATCAGTTTGTGGTTCTCCTACGAGCAGTACTTC.

The chain joins TRBV7-9 to TRBJ1-1; TRBD1 is a possible D gene (5 bases). Trimming removed 4 bases at V and 0 bases at J, with 9 bases between. The CDR3 loop spans 14 amino acids. CDR1 is SEHNR, CDR2 FQNEAQ, per germline (reference sequence). CDR3 protein: CASSSGLLNTEAFF. DNA for the CDR3: TGTGCCAGCAGCTCGGGACTTTTGAACACTGAAGCTTTCTTT.

This clone occurred once. J is TRBJ2-3 and V is TRBV28; TRBD2 matches at 11 bases. CDR1 is MDHEN, CDR2 SYDVKM, per germline. The V gene end was trimmed by 5 bases and the J gene end by 5 bases; junction bases not matched to a gene: 6. The CDR3 extends over 15 amino acids. The CDR3 reads CASSIAGGRRDTQYF. Written as DNA, the CDR3 is TGTGCCAGCAGTATAGCGGGAGGGCGGAGAGATACGCAGTATTTT.

The count of this clone is one. The chain is built from TRBV11-2 and TRBJ2-5; 9 bases fit TRBD1. Trimming removed 3 bases from V and 5 bases from J; junction bases left unmatched: 10. The germline V gene has CDR1 SGHAT and CDR2 FQNNGV. The CDR3 covers 16 residues. CDR3 protein: CASSFRTGAYGETQYF. CDR3 coding DNA: TGTGCCAGCAGCTTCAGGACAGGGGCTTATGGGGAGACCCAGTACTTC. Full variable domain (remainder filled in from reference TRBV11-2 and TRBJ2-5): EAGVAQSPRYKIIEKRQSVAFWCNPISGHATLYWYQQILGQGPKLLIQFQNNGVVDDSQLPKDRFSAERLKGVDSTLKIQPAKLEDSAVYLCASSFRTGAYGETQYFGPGTRLLVL.

The rearrangement links TRBV7-9 to TRBJ1-4, with 9 bases aligning to TRBD1. The CDR3 is 16 residues long. Per germline, CDR1 SEHNR and CDR2 FQNEAQ (reference sequence). V trimming: 6 bases; J trimming: 0 bases; junction bases outside the gene matches: 5. The CDR3 nucleotides are TGTGCCAGCAGTTGGACAGGGGACGCAACTAATGAAAAACTGTTTTTT. This sequence encodes CASSWTGDATNEKLFF.

The chain has TRBV9 and TRBJ2-2; D is perhaps TRBD1 (6 bases). CDR3 size: 16 residues. Germline V gene data show CDR1 as SGDLS and CDR2 as YYNGEE. Trimming removed 0 bases from V and 8 bases from J, with 17 bases in between. DNA for the CDR3: TGTGCCAGCAGCGTAGCCGGGACACCGAGGAGGGGGGAGCTGTTTTTT. The encoded protein is CASSVAGTPRRGELFF.

J is TRBJ1-2 and V is TRBV11-3; 9 nucleotides agree with TRBD1. The junction had 21 bases not matched to a gene; V was cut back by 5 bases and J by 8 bases. Germline CDR1 reads SGHNT; CDR2 reads YENEEA. The CDR3 has 18 amino acids. CDR3 amino acids: CASSPVPGQGRMNEGYTF. CDR3 DNA sequence: TGTGCCAGCAGCCCAGTCCCGGGACAGGGTAGGATGAACGAGGGCTACACCTTC. Based on the CDR3 plus reference TRBV11-3 and TRBJ1-2, the full variable domain is EAGVVQSPRYKIIEKKQPVAFWCNPISGHNTLYWYLQNLGQGPELLIRYENEEAVDDSQLPKDRFSAERLKGVDSTLKIQPAELGDSAVYLCASSPVPGQGRMNEGYTFGSGTRLTVV.

As DNA, the CDR3 is TGTGCCAGCAGCCTAGCGGAGAACACAGTGGGCAGCAATCAGCCCCAGCATTTT. Encoded protein: CASSLAENTVGSNQPQHF. The rearrangement uses TRBV6-2 or TRBV6-3 and TRBJ1-5; D gene uncertain. The CDR3 is made up of 18 amino acids. From germline, CDR1 is MNHEY and CDR2 SVGEGT. V lost 6 bases to trimming and J lost 1 base, with 22 bases between them.

The chain has TRBV10-3 and TRBJ2-7; TRBD1 matches at 7 bases. The CDR3 has 13 residues. V lost 5 bases to trimming and J lost 10 bases; unmatched junction nucleotides: 11. The germline gives CDR1 ENHRY, CDR2 SYGVKD. DNA of the CDR3: TGTGCCATCAGTCGGACAGGAGACCCCGTACAGTACTTC. Its protein product is CAISRTGDPVQYF.

The chain links TRBV5-8 to TRBJ2-3; 10 nucleotides line up with TRBD1. V lost 4 bases and J lost 2; bases outside the gene matches: 4. The CDR3 runs to 15 residues. Germline assignment: CDR1 SGHTS and CDR2 YDEGEE. The CDR3 DNA reads TGTGCCAGCAGCCAGACAGGGGGCGTCACAGATACGCAGTATTTT. It codes for CASSQTGGVTDTQYF.

This chain connects TRBV18 to TRBJ1-2, with TRBD1 matching 8 bases. CDR1 KGHSH and CDR2 LQKENI come from the germline V gene. The CDR3 extends over 13 amino acids. After removal of 3 bases from V and 3 bases from J, the junction contained 0 bases not matched to a gene. The CDR3 is CASSPDRDYGYTF. The CDR3 bases are TGTGCCAGCTCACCGGACAGGGACTATGGCTACACCTTC.

The chain uses TRBV6-5 and TRBJ2-2, with TRBD1 matching 7 bases. The CDR3 consists of 15 residues. Germline lookup yields CDR1 MNHEY and CDR2 SVGAGI. J gave up 5 bases and V 6 bases, and 9 bases lay outside the gene matches. The CDR3 spells CASSFTGVITGELFF. In nucleotides, the CDR3 is TGTGCCAGCAGCTTTACAGGGGTTATTACCGGGGAGCTGTTTTTT.

This clone was seen a single time. The V gene is TRBV7-6, the J gene TRBJ2-1, with TRBD2 as a possible D gene (6 bases). Deletions cut 5 bases from V and 0 bases from J, with 11 bases between. CDR3 size: 15 residues. Germline loops: CDR1 SGHVS, CDR2 FNYEAQ. The CDR3 DNA reads TGTGCCAGCAGCACACTAGCCAGCTCCTACAATGAGCAGTTCTTC. Its protein product is CASSTLASSYNEQFF.

The chain combines TRBV29-1 with TRBJ2-5, with D possibly being TRBD2 (5 bases). Germline CDR1 and CDR2: SQVTM and ANQGSEA. The V gene lost 2 bases and the J gene lost 8 bases, with 12 bases spanning the gap. This CDR3 is 12 amino acids long. CDR3 region: CSVELASLTQYF. CDR3 coding DNA: TGCAGCGTTGAATTAGCGTCCCTAACCCAGTACTTC.

In its sample, this clone ranks as medium-sized. The rearrangement links TRBV25-1 to TRBJ2-1; 8 nucleotides match TRBD2. In germline, CDR1 is MGHDK, CDR2 SYGVNS. This CDR3 is built from 16 residues. V lost 3 bases, J lost 4 bases, and 8 bases stayed unmatched. The CDR3 coding sequence is TGTGCCAGCAGTGAGACCCGTCGCGGGGGGTACAATGAGCAGTTCTTC. As protein: CASSETRRGGYNEQFF.

The rearrangement joins TRBV4-2 to TRBJ2-5; 9 bases agree with TRBD1. The length of the CDR3 is 16 residues. After removal of 1 base from V and 3 bases from J, the junction contained 6 bases not matched to a gene. The germline gives CDR1 LGHNA, CDR2 YNFKEQ. CDR3 nucleotide sequence: TGTGCCAGCAGCCAAGGACTACAGGGGGCTGAAGAGACCCAGTACTTC. Translated, it gives CASSQGLQGAEETQYF.

This rearrangement joins TRBV4-1 to TRBJ2-7; 7 bases map to TRBD1. This CDR3 spans 14 amino acids. Germline V gene lookup returns CDR1 MGHRA and CDR2 YSYEKL. J lost 3 bases, V lost 1 base, and 3 bases had no gene match. This CDR3 is CASSQGQGSYEQYF. CDR3 DNA sequence: TGCGCCAGCAGCCAAGGACAGGGTAGCTACGAGCAGTACTTC.

The chain combines TRBV5-5 with TRBJ2-1, with TRBD2 identical over 7 bases. With 5 bases clipped from V and 9 bases from J, the junction kept 20 bases outside the gene matches. This CDR3 contains 17 residues. Germline values: CDR1 SGHKS, CDR2 YYEKEE (reference sequence). This chain's CDR3 is CASRGGVLAANWGEQFF. The CDR3, as DNA: TGTGCCAGCAGGGGAGGGGTGTTGGCGGCAAACTGGGGTGAGCAGTTCTTC. Full variable domain (outside the CDR3, taken from reference TRBV5-5 and TRBJ2-1): DAGVTQSPTHLIKTRGQQVTLRCSPISGHKSVSWYQQVLGQGPQFIFQYYEKEERGRGNFPDRFSARQFPNYSSELNVNALLLGDSALYLCASRGGVLAANWGEQFFGPGTRLTVL.

CDR3 coding DNA: TGTGCCAGCAGCAAGCTGGGAGGGACCTACGAGCAGTACGTC. As protein: CASSKLGGTYEQYV. The rearrangement uses TRBV27 and TRBJ2-7, with 7 bases identical to TRBD2. Germline V CDR1 and CDR2: MNHEY, SMNVEV (reference sequence). The CDR3 runs to 14 residues. The trim removed 6 bases at V and 2 bases at J, leaving 7 bases unmatched.

This rearrangement joins TRBV6-5 to TRBJ1-3, with D uncertain. Trimming pared 2 bases from V and 0 bases from J, leaving 8 bases between. The germline V gene has CDR1 MNHEY and CDR2 SVGAGI. The CDR3 extends over 15 amino acids. CDR3 loop: CASSYSSPSGNTIYF. CDR3 DNA: TGTGCCAGCAGTTACAGCTCACCCTCTGGAAACACCATATATTTT.

The chain couples TRBV2 to TRBJ1-5; 7 nucleotides align to TRBD1. The germline gives CDR1 SNHLY, CDR2 FYNNEI. With 6 bases clipped from V and 0 bases from J, the junction kept 5 bases outside the gene matches. This CDR3 spans 15 amino acids. This CDR3 is CASRGTDYSNQPQHF. DNA of the CDR3: TGTGCCAGCAGGGGGACAGACTATAGCAATCAGCCCCAGCATTTT.

The chain joins TRBV5-1 to TRBJ2-7; TRBD1 agrees at 9 bases. This CDR3 comprises 14 residues. The V segment lost 3 bases and the J segment 1 base; nucleotides outside the gene matches: 2. Looked up from germline, CDR1 is SGHRS and CDR2 is YFSETQ. The CDR3 DNA is TGCGCCAGCAGCTACGGGACAGGGTCCTACGAGCAGTACTTC. As protein: CASSYGTGSYEQYF.

This clone was observed once. The chain couples TRBV19 to TRBJ1-2; 9 nucleotides line up with TRBD1. Trimming at V came to 5 bases and at J to 7 bases, leaving 8 bases not matched to a gene. The germline gives CDR1 LNHDA, CDR2 SQIVND (reference sequence). This CDR3 spans 14 amino acids. The CDR3 DNA reads as TGTGCCAGTAGTTTTCGGACAGGGGAAGCTGGCTACACCTTC. Translated, it gives CASSFRTGEAGYTF.

V gene TRBV21-1 combines with J gene TRBJ1-5; TRBD1, the D gene given by the table, was not confirmed from the DNA. TRBV21-1 is tagged as a pseudogene. The CDR3 runs to 15 residues. The CDR3 loop reads CASSKNPGSNQPQHF. In nucleotides, the CDR3 is TGTGCCAGCAGCAAAAACCCAGGCAGCAATCAGCCCCAGCATTTT.